A selection of T cell receptor beta chains follows, all from one sample in a study of blood T cell repertoires in COVID-19. Produced via immunoSEQ multiplex PCR; TCRdb's table is partial and in-frame only. The data hold approximately 190,000 clones, with around 80% observed a single time. The sample consisted of peripheral blood. Every receptor here comes from a man aged 30-40 years with active or convalescent COVID-19. The CDR3 runs from the conserved cysteine through the conserved F or W. The D gene is left open where the match is weak. Where a row states a size, it is once, few, many or the class of an expanded clone; other rows omit it.

>few|TRBJ1-1|12|.|TRBV30
CAWSVSVLEAFF
TGTGCCTGGAGTGTCTCGGTCCTTGAAGCTTTCTTT
>.|TRBJ2-1|16|TRBD2|TRBV5-1
CASRASGTPSYNEQFF
TGCGCCAGCAGGGCTAGCGGAACGCCCTCCTACAATGAGCAGTTCTTC
>.|TRBJ1-5|15|.|TRBV3-1/TRBV3-2
CASSFVRVMSQPQHF
TGTGCCAGCAGCTTCGTCAGGGTAATGAGTCAGCCCCAGCATTTT
>.|TRBJ2-7|12|TRBD1|TRBV12-5
CASGLSQGKQYF
TGTGCTAGTGGTTTGTCACAGGGGAAGCAGTACTTC
>.|TRBJ1-2|15|TRBD1|TRBV25-1
CASSEFKGAVYGYTF
TGTGCCAGCAGTGAATTTAAGGGGGCTGTCTATGGCTACACCTTC
>.|TRBJ2-1|15|TRBD1|TRBV11-2
CASSLGTGYYNEQFF
TGTGCCAGCAGCCTAGGGACAGGTTACTACAATGAGCAGTTCTTC
>.|TRBJ2-3|15|TRBD1|TRBV6-5
CASRPGTGGSTRQYF
TGTGCCAGCAGACCCGGGACAGGGGGGTCTACAAGGCAGTATTTT
>.|TRBJ1-2|13|.|TRBV6-5
CASSKGHNYGYTF
TGTGCCAGCAGTAAGGGACATAACTATGGCTACACCTTC
>once|TRBJ2-2|12|.|TRBV5-6
CASSLSLGELFF
TGTGCCAGCAGCTTATCACTCGGGGAGCTGTTTTTT
>.|TRBJ2-1|13|.|TRBV5-6
CASSLNQGNEQFF
TGTGCCAGCAGCTTGAATCAGGGTAATGAGCAGTTCTTC
>.|TRBJ2-3|18|TRBD2|TRBV3-1/TRBV3-2
CASSQVGGARPLTDTQYF
TGTGCCAGCAGCCAAGTCGGGGGGGCCCGCCCTTTGACAGATACGCAGTATTTT
>.|TRBJ2-1|10|.|TRBV28
CASSNNEQFF
TGTGCCAGCAGCAACAATGAGCAGTTCTTC
>.|TRBJ2-7|13|TRBD2|TRBV24-1
CATGRGDSYEQYF
TGTGCCACGGGACGGGGGGACTCCTACGAGCAGTACTTC
>many|TRBJ1-4|15|.|TRBV3-1/TRBV3-2
CASSLGGASNEKLFF
TGTGCCAGCAGCCTTGGGGGGGCTTCTAATGAAAAACTGTTTTTT
>.|TRBJ1-2|13|TRBD1|TRBV6-6
CAIATGGDYGYTF
TGTGCCATCGCGACAGGGGGCGACTATGGCTACACCTTC
>.|TRBJ1-3|14|.|TRBV6-5
CASIRGNSGNTIYF
TGTGCCAGCATAAGGGGAAACTCTGGAAACACCATATATTTT
>.|TRBJ1-6|13|TRBD1|TRBV12-3/TRBV12-4
CASRQGANSPLHF
TGTGCCAGCAGACAGGGGGCTAATTCACCCCTCCACTTT
>.|TRBJ2-6|14|.|TRBV30
CAWVRVSGANVLTF
TGTGCCTGGGTCAGGGTCTCTGGGGCCAACGTCCTGACTTTC
>.|TRBJ2-6|17|.|TRBV10-1
CASSEGQGGAGANVLTF
TGCGCCAGCAGTGAAGGGCAGGGGGGAGCTGGGGCCAACGTCCTGACTTTC
>.|TRBJ2-1|15|TRBD2|TRBV4-1
CASSQVLAGYNEQFF
TGCGCCAGCAGCCAAGTGCTAGCGGGCTACAATGAGCAGTTCTTC
>.|TRBJ2-6|19|TRBD1|TRBV4-3
CASSQESGQANSGANVLTF
TGCGCCAGCAGCCAAGAATCGGGACAGGCGAACTCTGGGGCCAACGTCCTGACTTTC
>few|TRBJ1-3|14|.|TRBV19
CASSLGGSGNTIYF
TGTGCCAGTAGCCTGGGGGGCTCTGGAAACACCATATATTTT
>few|TRBJ2-1|18|.|TRBV11-3
CASSLDDRGASLRREQFF
TGTGCCAGCAGCTTAGATGATCGGGGGGCCTCACTCAGGCGTGAGCAGTTCTTC
>.|TRBJ2-1|17|TRBD1|TRBV4-1
CASSQDKGDRVKNEQFF
TGCGCCAGCAGCCAAGATAAGGGAGACAGGGTGAAGAATGAGCAGTTCTTC
>.|TRBJ1-1|19|.|TRBV19
CASSSPMRTGSGVNTEAFF
TGTGCCAGTAGTTCCCCAATGAGGACGGGGAGTGGCGTGAACACTGAAGCTTTCTTT
>.|TRBJ2-3|14|.|TRBV28
CASSVTGGTDTQYF
TGTGCCAGCAGTGTAACGGGGGGCACAGATACGCAGTATTTT
>.|TRBJ1-1|13|.|TRBV30
CAWRQTGNTEAFF
TGTGCCTGGAGGCAGACAGGGAACACTGAAGCTTTCTTT
>.|TRBJ1-1|14|.|TRBV4-1
CASSLRRLNTEAFF
TGCGCCAGCAGCCTCAGGCGCTTGAACACTGAAGCTTTCTTT
>.|TRBJ2-7|14|TRBD2|TRBV29-1
CSVESPAGGGEQYF
TGCAGCGTTGAATCGCCCGCGGGAGGTGGCGAGCAGTACTTC
>.|TRBJ2-5|16|TRBD2|TRBV4-1
CASSQTSGGAQETQYF
TGCGCCAGCAGCCAAACTAGCGGGGGTGCGCAAGAGACCCAGTACTTC
>.|TRBJ2-5|13|.|TRBV12-3/TRBV12-4
CASSPQVRETQYF
TGTGCCAGCAGTCCTCAGGTCCGGGAGACCCAGTACTTC
>.|TRBJ2-3|12|.|TRBV10-2
CASRDTTDTQYF
TGCGCCAGCAGGGACACCACAGATACGCAGTATTTT
>.|TRBJ1-1|13|TRBD1|TRBV6-6
CASSATGPTEAFF
TGTGCCAGCAGCGCGACAGGGCCCACTGAAGCTTTCTTT
>.|TRBJ1-5|15|TRBD1|TRBV4-3
CASSQGQGAGQPQHF
TGCGCCAGCAGCCAAGGACAGGGGGCTGGACAGCCCCAGCATTTT
>.|TRBJ1-2|14|.|TRBV27
CASSLKGLGYGYTF
TGTGCCAGCAGTTTAAAGGGACTGGGCTATGGCTACACCTTC
>.|TRBJ1-2|13|.|TRBV6-4
CASSDPVRGGYTF
TGTGCCAGCAGTGACCCGGTGCGAGGAGGCTACACCTTC
>.|TRBJ2-7|17|TRBD2|TRBV3-1/TRBV3-2
CASSQDGWTSGRMGRYF
TGTGCCAGCAGCCAAGATGGGTGGACTAGCGGGAGGATGGGCAGGTACTTC
>.|TRBJ2-1|13|TRBD2|TRBV6-6
CATGGGLVDEQFF
TGTGCCACCGGGGGGGGACTAGTGGATGAGCAGTTCTTC
>.|TRBJ1-4|16|.|TRBV7-9
CASSFLGQTTNEKLFF
TGTGCCAGCAGCTTTCTCGGACAGACAACTAATGAAAAACTGTTTTTT
>.|TRBJ1-1|14|TRBD1|TRBV19
CASDRGQANTEAFF
TGTGCCAGCGACCGGGGACAGGCGAACACTGAAGCTTTCTTT
>.|TRBJ2-7|17|.|TRBV14
CASSQDWVWGDPYEQYF
TGTGCCAGCAGCCAAGACTGGGTTTGGGGGGACCCCTACGAGCAGTACTTC
>.|TRBJ1-2|13|TRBD1|TRBV6-6
CASRTGQPYGYTF
TGTGCCAGCAGGACGGGACAGCCCTATGGCTACACCTTC
>.|TRBJ1-1|14|.|TRBV6-2/TRBV6-3
CASSVASLNTEAFF
TGTGCCAGCAGTGTAGCCTCCTTGAACACTGAAGCTTTCTTT
>.|TRBJ1-4|13|TRBD1|TRBV2
CASSETLQGDLFF
TGTGCCAGCAGTGAAACCTTACAGGGGGACCTGTTTTTT
>.|TRBJ1-4|16|.|TRBV18
CASSPSTGGGSEKLFF
TGTGCCAGCTCACCGTCCACCGGTGGGGGGAGTGAAAAACTGTTTTTT
>.|TRBJ1-2|13|.|TRBV6-1
CASSDQGRGGYTF
TGTGCCAGCAGTGACCAGGGGCGCGGAGGCTACACCTTC
>.|TRBJ2-1|12|.|TRBV2
CASSALFNEQFF
TGTGCCAGCAGTGCCCTCTTCAATGAGCAGTTCTTC
>.|TRBJ2-2|16|.|TRBV4-1
CASSPNFLVNTGELFF
TGCGCCAGCAGCCCCAACTTCCTCGTTAACACCGGGGAGCTGTTTTTT
>.|TRBJ1-1|15|.|TRBV2
CASSGWGEPNTEAFF
TGTGCCAGCAGTGGCTGGGGGGAGCCAAACACTGAAGCTTTCTTT
>once|TRBJ1-1|15|.|TRBV5-1
CASSLNREYGTEAFF
TGCGCCAGCAGCTTGAACAGGGAATATGGTACTGAAGCTTTCTTT
>.|TRBJ2-3|17|TRBD2|TRBV7-9
CASSLAHGLAVTDTQYF
TGTGCCAGCAGCTTAGCGCATGGACTAGCGGTCACAGATACGCAGTATTTT
>.|TRBJ1-2|14|.|TRBV7-9
CASSPPLEDYGYTF
TGTGCCAGCAGCCCCCCCCTTGAGGACTATGGCTACACCTTC
>.|TRBJ1-2|14|TRBD1|TRBV6-5
CASITEQGARGYTF
TGTGCCAGCATTACGGAACAGGGGGCGCGTGGCTACACCTTC
>.|TRBJ2-6|19|.|TRBV24-1
CATSDSGHPTASGANVLTF
TGTGCCACCAGTGACTCCGGACACCCGACGGCCTCTGGGGCCAACGTCCTGACTTTC